Here is one T cell receptor (beta chain) with its context. No antigen is known for it. All trial patients relapsed after autologous stem cell transplantation. Profiled with immunoSEQ multiplex PCR; TCRdb holds only in-frame clones, not every one. Of fewer than 90,000 clones detected, about 92% appear once; the ten largest clones hold approximately 8.2%. This entry comes from a study of PD-1 blockade in classical Hodgkin lymphoma. The CDR3 covers 20 residues. J lost 3 bases, V lost 5 bases, and 17 bases had no gene match. CDR1 MDHEN and CDR2 SYDVKM come from the germline V gene. Whole-study results and caveats: There remain no defined causes for the repertoire differences, which possibly reflect disease activity or prior therapy. Among the patients, those starting nivolumab under 1 year after ASCT were excluded.

V is TRBV28 and J is TRBJ1-4, with 11 bases lining up with TRBD1. This sequence was found in a human donor with classical Hodgkin lymphoma. The starting material was peripheral blood mononuclear cells (PBMCs), obtained at baseline. As DNA, the CDR3 is TGTGCCAGCAGTCCCGACCCACCGGGACAGGGGGAGTTAGCTAATGAAAAACTGTTTTTT. As protein: CASSPDPPGQGELANEKLFF.